This T cell receptor (beta chain) was recovered during a study of neurological immune-mediated disorders. 5'RACE employing 10-nucleotide random UMIs yielded the cDNA. MiXCR, applied by TCRdb to the 5' RACE reads, yields one record per CDR3 protein. The profile shows approximately 52,000 distinct CDR3 sequences, 3% to 3.5% of them singletons. In its sample, this clonotype was seen many times. At one boundary the junction diverges from the germline segment, which might be a read error. CDR1 and CDR2 from the germline V gene are DFQATT and SNEGSKA (reference sequence). This CDR3 region has 14 residues. The unsorted libraries were generated from a total of 2 million PBMCs, which had been stored in RNAlater at -80 C.

The specimen was PBMCs. The clonotype comes from a man in his forties with multiple sclerosis. This rearrangement joins TRBV20-1 to TRBJ1-5, with D possibly matching TRBD1 (5 bases). The DNA for the CDR3 is TGCAGTGCTGGAGGTGGGGACCGGAATCAGCCCCAGAATTTT. Protein sequence: CSAGGGDRNQPQNF.